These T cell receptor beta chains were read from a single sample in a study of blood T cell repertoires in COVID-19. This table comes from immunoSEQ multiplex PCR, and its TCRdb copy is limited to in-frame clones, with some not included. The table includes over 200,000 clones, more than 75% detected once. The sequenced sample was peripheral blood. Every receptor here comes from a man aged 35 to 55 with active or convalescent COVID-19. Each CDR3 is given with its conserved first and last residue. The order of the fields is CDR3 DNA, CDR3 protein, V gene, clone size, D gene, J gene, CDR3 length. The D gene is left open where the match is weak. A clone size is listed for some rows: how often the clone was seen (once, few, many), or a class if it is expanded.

TGCAGCGTTGTAACCGGGACAGGGATCTACGAGCAGTACTTC | CSVVTGTGIYEQYF | TRBV29-1 | NA | TRBD1 | TRBJ2-7 | 14
TGTGCCAGCAGCTTAGCGGGAGGTTCCGGAAACACCATATATTTT | CASSLAGGSGNTIYF | TRBV7-8 | NA | NA | TRBJ1-3 | 15
TGTGCCAGCAGCCTCGAGGGTACGGGTGGCTACACCTTC | CASSLEGTGGYTF | TRBV6-4 | NA | NA | TRBJ1-2 | 13
TGTGCCAGCAGTACCCCAGGCGTTGATCCGGATTCACCCCTCCACTTT | CASSTPGVDPDSPLHF | TRBV28 | NA | NA | TRBJ1-6 | 16
TGTGCCAGCAGTTACACATGGGGACAGGGAACGACGCAGTATTTT | CASSYTWGQGTTQYF | TRBV6-5 | few | TRBD1 | TRBJ2-3 | 15
TGCAGCGCCCAGGACAGGGGACCCAACACTGAAGCTTTCTTT | CSAQDRGPNTEAFF | TRBV29-1 | once | TRBD1 | TRBJ1-1 | 14
TGTGCCAGCAGCCCGGCCAGGGGAGAGGATGAAAAACTGTTTTTT | CASSPARGEDEKLFF | TRBV7-9 | NA | NA | TRBJ1-4 | 15
TGTGCCAGCAGTGAGGGACAGCGGAACACCGGGGAGCTGTTTTTT | CASSEGQRNTGELFF | TRBV6-1 | NA | TRBD1 | TRBJ2-2 | 15
TGTGCCAGCAGTTTACTAGCGGGAGACTCCTACGAGCAGTACTTC | CASSLLAGDSYEQYF | TRBV27 | NA | TRBD2 | TRBJ2-7 | 15
TGCGCCAGCAGTCTCGGTCTAAATCAGCCCCAGCATTTT | CASSLGLNQPQHF | TRBV10-1 | NA | NA | TRBJ1-5 | 13
TGCGCCAGCAGCTTGGCTTCAGAACACACTGAAGCTTTCTTT | CASSLASEHTEAFF | TRBV5-1 | NA | NA | TRBJ1-1 | 14
TGTGCCAGCAGGGGTGGACAGGCCCATCAGCCCCAGCATTTT | CASRGGQAHQPQHF | TRBV28 | NA | TRBD1 | TRBJ1-5 | 14
TGTGCCAGCAGCTTGGGGACAGGGGCCAACAATCAGCCCCAGCATTTT | CASSLGTGANNQPQHF | TRBV5-8 | NA | TRBD1 | TRBJ1-5 | 16
TGTGCCAGCAGACTACAGGGGATCGATTCACCCCTCCACTTT | CASRLQGIDSPLHF | TRBV6-5 | NA | TRBD1 | TRBJ1-6 | 14
TGTGCCTGGGACCGGGACAGGGGGGAAAAACTGTTTTTT | CAWDRDRGEKLFF | TRBV30 | NA | TRBD1 | TRBJ1-4 | 13
TGCGCCAGCAGCCAAGATAAAGGGAGAGATAGCTACACCTTC | CASSQDKGRDSYTF | TRBV4-1 | NA | NA | TRBJ1-2 | 14
TGTGCCAGCAGTTTAGGCAGGATCAATGAGCAGTTCTTC | CASSLGRINEQFF | TRBV28 | NA | NA | TRBJ2-1 | 13
TGTGCCGGGTCGGGAGTCCCCTACAATGAGCAGTTCTTC | CAGSGVPYNEQFF | TRBV28 | NA | NA | TRBJ2-1 | 13
TGTGCCAGCAGCTTAGAGTGGGCCACTGAAGCTTTCTTT | CASSLEWATEAFF | TRBV11-1 | NA | NA | TRBJ1-1 | 13
TGCGCCAGTTCGGTATTAGCTTGGGACACCGGGGAGCTGTTTTTT | CASSVLAWDTGELFF | TRBV5-1 | NA | NA | TRBJ2-2 | 15
TGTGCCAGCAGCGTAGACAGGGACAGGGGCTTGACTAATGAAAAACTGTTTTTT | CASSVDRDRGLTNEKLFF | TRBV9 | NA | TRBD1 | TRBJ1-4 | 18
TGTGCCAGCAGCCAAGAACAGGGGTGGGACAATGAGCAGTTCTTC | CASSQEQGWDNEQFF | TRBV3-1/TRBV3-2 | NA | TRBD1 | TRBJ2-1 | 15
TGTGCCAGCAGTCCAGGGGGCTGGTGGACAGATACGCAGTATTTT | CASSPGGWWTDTQYF | TRBV27 | NA | TRBD1 | TRBJ2-3 | 15
TGTGCCAGCAGCTACAGAGACAGGGGGTACGAGCAGTACTTC | CASSYRDRGYEQYF | TRBV9 | NA | TRBD1 | TRBJ2-7 | 14
TGTGCCAGCAGCTCCACCGGCCAGGGAATCACTGAAGCTTTCTTT | CASSSTGQGITEAFF | TRBV7-8 | NA | NA | TRBJ1-1 | 15
TGTGCCAGCAGTGCGGCAGGGGGCTATGGCTACACCTTC | CASSAAGGYGYTF | TRBV6-4 | NA | TRBD1 | TRBJ1-2 | 13
TGCAGCGCCCCGGGAGGAGGCACAGATACGCAGTATTTT | CSAPGGGTDTQYF | TRBV29-1 | once | TRBD2 | TRBJ2-3 | 13
TGTGCCAGCAGCCCTTCGGTGAGCTGGTTGTCCTATGGCTACACCTTC | CASSPSVSWLSYGYTF | TRBV2 | NA | NA | TRBJ1-2 | 16
TGTGCCAGCAGCCAAGATGGGGGGACGAACACTGAAGCTTTCTTT | CASSQDGGTNTEAFF | TRBV3-1/TRBV3-2 | once | NA | TRBJ1-1 | 15
TGTGCCAGCTCCCCAGAGGGGAGGGGTGAAGCTTTCTTT | CASSPEGRGEAFF | TRBV6-4 | NA | NA | TRBJ1-1 | 13
TGCAGCGTCATCCCGGGACTAGCGGGGACCGATACGCAGTATTTT | CSVIPGLAGTDTQYF | TRBV29-1 | NA | TRBD2 | TRBJ2-3 | 15
TGTGCCAGCAGCCAAACCCAGGGGAACAACAATTCACCCCTCCACTTT | CASSQTQGNNNSPLHF | TRBV3-1/TRBV3-2 | NA | NA | TRBJ1-6 | 16
TGTGCCAGCAGTTACTCGATCGTGGGGAGTCAGCCCCAGCATTTT | CASSYSIVGSQPQHF | TRBV6-5 | NA | NA | TRBJ1-5 | 15
TGTGCCAGCAGCTTAGCCCCCACGTTTTTGGCAGGGGACGACACTGAAGCTTTCTTT | CASSLAPTFLAGDDTEAFF | TRBV11-1 | NA | NA | TRBJ1-1 | 19
TGTGCCAGCAGTTCTAGGGGAAGCAATCAGCCCCAGCATTTT | CASSSRGSNQPQHF | TRBV6-2/TRBV6-3 | NA | NA | TRBJ1-5 | 14
TGTGCCAGCAGCGACAGGGAACCCCTCCACTTT | CASSDREPLHF | TRBV7-9 | NA | TRBD1 | TRBJ1-6 | 11
TGCGCCAGCAGCTTGGAGCTAGCAAAAGCGTACGAGCAGTACTTC | CASSLELAKAYEQYF | TRBV5-1 | NA | NA | TRBJ2-7 | 15
TGTGCCAGCAGTCTCCAGGGGGCGGGCACAGATACGCAGTATTTT | CASSLQGAGTDTQYF | TRBV6-2/TRBV6-3 | NA | TRBD1 | TRBJ2-3 | 15
TGTGCCAGCACCCGATTGTCCGGGACTAACTCCTACGAGCAGTACTTC | CASTRLSGTNSYEQYF | TRBV11-2 | NA | TRBD2 | TRBJ2-7 | 16
TGTGCCTTAACCGCGGAGGGGGCGAGAGGCTACACCTTC | CALTAEGARGYTF | TRBV30 | once | TRBD1 | TRBJ1-2 | 13
TGTGCCAGCAGCGTACCGGGACAGGGGTTCTACGAGCAGTACTTC | CASSVPGQGFYEQYF | TRBV7-2 | NA | TRBD1 | TRBJ2-7 | 15
TGTGCCAGCAGCTTAGGAAGGACAGGATACTCCTACGAGCAGTACTTC | CASSLGRTGYSYEQYF | TRBV13 | NA | TRBD1 | TRBJ2-7 | 16
TGTGCCAGTAGTATCGGGGGGGCGCTGAACGAGCAGTACTTC | CASSIGGALNEQYF | TRBV19 | NA | TRBD2 | TRBJ2-7 | 14
TGCGCCAGCAGCCAAGATTTCTTAGGCGGGGGGGCTTACAATGAGCAGTTCTTC | CASSQDFLGGGAYNEQFF | TRBV4-1 | NA | TRBD2 | TRBJ2-1 | 18
TGTGCCACCACTCCGCTGGGGGCCACTGAAGCTTTCTTT | CATTPLGATEAFF | TRBV10-3 | NA | NA | TRBJ1-1 | 13
TGCGCCAGCAGCTTAGGACAGACCTCCAACAATGAGCAGTTCTTC | CASSLGQTSNNEQFF | TRBV5-1 | NA | NA | TRBJ2-1 | 15
TGTGCCAGCAGCGTAGGGGGGACAGGGTCGATTGAAGCTTTCTTT | CASSVGGTGSIEAFF | TRBV9 | NA | TRBD1 | TRBJ1-1 | 15
TGTGCCATCAGGCTACAGGGGGCGAACACTGAAGCTTTCTTT | CAIRLQGANTEAFF | TRBV10-3 | NA | TRBD1 | TRBJ1-1 | 14
TGTGCCACCGGTTCGACAGGGAACCTAGCTGGCACAGATACGCAGTATTTT | CATGSTGNLAGTDTQYF | TRBV15 | NA | TRBD1 | TRBJ2-3 | 17
TGTGCCAGTAGTACAGGGGGCTATAATGAGCAGTTCTTC | CASSTGGYNEQFF | TRBV19 | NA | TRBD1 | TRBJ2-1 | 13
TGCGCCAGCAGCCAAGCGGACACTCCGGCGAGCTCCTACGAGCAGTACTTC | CASSQADTPASSYEQYF | TRBV4-1 | NA | NA | TRBJ2-7 | 17
TGTGCTAGTGGTTTGGAACAGGGGGCGGGGGCTTTCTTT | CASGLEQGAGAFF | TRBV12-5 | NA | TRBD1 | TRBJ1-1 | 13
TGTGCCAGCAGCTTAGGTGGACAGGGAAACACCGGGGAGCTGTTTTTT | CASSLGGQGNTGELFF | TRBV7-2 | NA | TRBD1 | TRBJ2-2 | 16